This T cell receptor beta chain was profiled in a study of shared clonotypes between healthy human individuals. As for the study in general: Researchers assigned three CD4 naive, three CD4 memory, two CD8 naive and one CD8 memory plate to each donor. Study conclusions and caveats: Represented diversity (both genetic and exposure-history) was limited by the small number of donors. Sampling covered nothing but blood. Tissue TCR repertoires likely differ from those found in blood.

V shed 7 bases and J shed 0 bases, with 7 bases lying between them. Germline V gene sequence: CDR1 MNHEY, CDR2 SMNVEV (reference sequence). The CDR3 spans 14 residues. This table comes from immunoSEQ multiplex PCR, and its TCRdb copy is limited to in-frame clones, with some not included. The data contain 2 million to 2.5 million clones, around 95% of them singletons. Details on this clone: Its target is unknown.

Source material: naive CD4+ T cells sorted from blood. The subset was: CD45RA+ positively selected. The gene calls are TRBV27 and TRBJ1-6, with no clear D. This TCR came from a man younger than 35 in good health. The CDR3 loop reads CASMLSSYNSPLHF. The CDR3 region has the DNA TGTGCCAGCATGTTGAGCTCCTATAATTCACCCCTCCACTTT.